Listed here are 7 T cell receptor beta chains from one sample, sequenced in a study of blood T cell repertoires in COVID-19 (dated by TCRdb to about 2020). The library was obtained by the immunoSEQ multiplex PCR assay. TCRdb stores this immuneACCESS table with in-frame sequences only. Part of the clones is absent; in the studies checked, under half of the shortfall reflects unresolved V genes, and no reason is known for the rest. In all, the sample holds tens of thousands of clones, and roughly 80% of those were seen once. The ten largest clones represent 25% to 30% of the sample. Sequences were obtained from peripheral blood. The source of these receptors is a man older than 75 with active or convalescent COVID-19.

The genes are TRBV2 and TRBJ2-5, with D perhaps matching TRBD2 (6 bases). V lost 8 bases, J lost 2 bases, and 12 bases lay in between. This CDR3 region has 13 residues. Germline CDR1 reads SNHLY; CDR2 reads FYNNEI. CDR3 bases: TGTGCCAGCCGCGGGACTTCACAAGAGACCCAGTACTTC. It encodes CASRGTSQETQYF.

The chain carries TRBV19 and TRBJ1-2, with D possibly being TRBD1 (6 bases). This CDR3 has 13 residues. V was cut by 4 bases and J by 8 bases, with 14 bases left in between. Germline V CDR1 and CDR2: LNHDA, SQIVND (reference sequence). The CDR3: CASSTRRTEGYTF. The DNA of the CDR3 is TGTGCCAGTAGTACCCGCCGGACAGAAGGCTACACCTTC.

The CDR3 region has the DNA TGTGCCAGCTCACCATTGCCGGGATTTAACTATGGCTACACCTTC. Translation: CASSPLPGFNYGYTF. The chain recombines TRBV18 with TRBJ1-2; D is ambiguous. The CDR3 contains 15 residues. Trimming cost V 2 bases and J 1 base, with 11 bases left between them. The germline gives CDR1 KGHSH, CDR2 LQKENI.

The chain couples TRBV19 to TRBJ2-7; D may be TRBD1 (6 bases). V was pared by 5 bases and J by 6 bases, with 14 bases between. This CDR3 contains 13 residues. Germline V gene sequence: CDR1 LNHDA, CDR2 SQIVND (reference sequence). The CDR3, as DNA: TGTGCCAGTAGTGAACAGGGTTTCGGCGAGCAGTACTTC. Amino acids: CASSEQGFGEQYF. The whole variable domain, remainder taken from reference TRBV19 and TRBJ2-7, is DGGITQSPKYLFRKEGQNVTLSCEQNLNHDAMYWYRQDPGQGLRLIYYSQIVNDFQKGDIAEGYSVSREKKESFPLTVTSAQKNPTAFYLCASSEQGFGEQYFGPGTRLTVT.

This clone was seen at least ten times. This chain joins TRBV9 and TRBJ2-7, with D maybe TRBD1 (5 bases). Trimming pared 1 base from V and 0 bases from J, leaving 14 bases between. There are 16 residues in the CDR3. Germline CDR1 SGDLS, CDR2 YYNGEE. The CDR3 DNA reads as TGTGCCAGCAGCGTAAGCCCTAAACAGGACTCCTACGAGCAGTACTTC. Encoded protein: CASSVSPKQDSYEQYF.

The chain employs TRBV19 and TRBJ2-3; 8 bases align to TRBD2. V was pared by 3 bases and J by 4 bases, with 9 bases of the junction left unmatched. CDR3 length equals 16 residues. Per germline, CDR1 LNHDA and CDR2 SQIVND (reference sequence). This chain's CDR3 is CASSIDRTGGADTQYF. CDR3 DNA: TGTGCCAGTAGTATTGACAGGACGGGGGGGGCAGATACGCAGTATTTT.

The CDR3 sequence: CASSPPPGGELFF. The CDR3, as DNA: TGTGCCAGCAGTCCCCCGCCGGGGGGGGAGCTGTTTTTT. This chain links TRBV27 with TRBJ2-2, with a possible D match to TRBD2 (5 bases). The CDR3 extends over 13 amino acids. V was clipped by 5 bases and J by 8 bases, with 12 bases between them. Germline-derived CDR1 and CDR2 are MNHEY and SMNVEV (reference sequence).